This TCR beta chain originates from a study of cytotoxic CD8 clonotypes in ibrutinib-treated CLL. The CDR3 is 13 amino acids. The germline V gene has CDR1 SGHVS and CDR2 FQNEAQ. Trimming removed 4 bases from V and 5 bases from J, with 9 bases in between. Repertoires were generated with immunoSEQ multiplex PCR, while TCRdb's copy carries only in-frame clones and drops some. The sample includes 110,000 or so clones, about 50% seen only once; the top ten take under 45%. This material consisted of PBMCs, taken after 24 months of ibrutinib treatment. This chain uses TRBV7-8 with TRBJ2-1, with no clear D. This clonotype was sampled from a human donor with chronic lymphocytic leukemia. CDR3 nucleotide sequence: TGTGCCAGCAGCTCGACAAGTGACAATGAGCAGTTCTTC. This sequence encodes CASSSTSDNEQFF.